Sequencing of this TCR beta chain was carried out in a study of T cells in localized non-small cell lung cancer. Study-level findings and limits: Patients showing higher blood T cell density tended to see longer overall survival. The tumor had only one region sequenced, so heterogeneity remains possible. Among the top 100 tumor clones, a median about 52 appeared in adjacent lung.

Measured with immunoSEQ multiplex PCR; TCRdb has only the in-frame clones, and not every one. The table lists approximately 16,000 clones, approximately 85% of them singletons, with roughly 4% in the top ten. With V trimmed by 4 bases and J by 0 bases, 11 bases remained unmatched. Germline V gene sequence: CDR1 SGHRS, CDR2 YFSETQ. The CDR3 is 18 amino acids. To note about this clone: Its antigen is unidentified.

This rearrangement joins TRBV5-1 to TRBJ1-4, with 8 bases aligning to TRBD1. The clonotype was recovered from a woman between 35 and 75 years old with stage I lung adenocarcinoma. The material was peripheral blood, obtained before any cancer treatment. The CDR3 region has the DNA TGCGCCAGCAGCACCACAGGGGGAACGACGGCAACTAATGAAAAACTGTTTTTT. Protein: CASSTTGGTTATNEKLFF.